This T cell receptor beta chain was observed in a study of blood T cell repertoires in COVID-19 (dated by TCRdb to about 2020). The study in broad terms: Recovered participants in ImmuneRACE Cohort 3 were defined by two consecutive negative NP/OP PCR tests, clearance by a healthcare professional, or resolution of symptoms. The collaborator samples originated in the United States, Italy and Spain and spanned the acute and convalescent phases of COVID-19. The material from the prospective study consisted of cDNA or gDNA derived from T cells, B-cell-depleted T cells, or PBMCs. The dataset comprised deeply sampled blood TCRbeta repertoires from subjects exposed to, actively infected with, or recovered from COVID-19. A freely available public database, intended as a resource for researchers studying the immune response to SARS-CoV-2, is where the repertoires were released. Samples came from the ongoing ImmuneRACE study (first 160 participants) plus 1,254 subjects from 6 global collaborators. The sample metadata nearly always contained a de-identified subject ID, COVID-19 status, age in years and sex. Where HLA class I and class II types were available, the types were taken from metadata supplied by the sample provider, not from assay-based typing.

The paper's findings and limits, for the study overall: How much clinical and demographic metadata was included differed by source and by participant, and the metadata was provided uncurated.

A note on this clone: No cognate antigen has been identified for it. Within one base of it there is no much larger clone, and no base qualities were kept.

In the prospective study, participants were about 18 to 100 years old, resided in 25 or so geographic areas of the United States, and were enrolled through a virtual design. In the prospective study, participants were assigned to cohorts based on the clinical history participants reported in a screening survey and a study questionnaire. Each participant in the prospective study had whole blood, serum and a nasopharyngeal or oropharyngeal swab collected by mobile phlebotomists. Additional blood draws and questionnaires over an approximately 2-month period could optionally be provided by prospective study participants. Before DNA extraction, blood samples from the prospective study were shipped at room temperature or frozen. Relative to germline, V is 5 bases shorter and J is 8 bases shorter, with 13 bases between their ends. From the cysteine through the phenylalanine, the CDR3 covers 13 amino acids. Of all the DNA, just the CDR3 is kept, 39 bases in frame from base 1. In the germline V gene, CDR1 corresponds to MNHEY and CDR2 to SVGAGI.

TCRbeta CDR3 regions were amplified from genomic DNA by means of the immunoSEQ Assay, a bias-controlled multiplex PCR. Turning to the authors' computational methods: The number of nucleated cells in each sample was estimated from the amplification of reference gene primers within the assay. To quantify the absolute abundance of each unique TCRbeta CDR3 rearrangement, sequence reads were collapsed and filtered. For each sample, productive Simpson clonality was calculated as the square root of Simpson's diversity index across productive rearrangements. TCRdb took this table from immuneACCESS and kept in-frame rearrangements with V and J called. Such tables lack part of the clones; where checked against another copy, unresolved V genes explain under half of the gap, and the rest is unexplained. V, J and clone size are taken as reported in that table, and D and trimming were inferred from the DNA itself. The sample includes 400,000 or so clones, with 87% observed a single time. The ten largest make up about 1.9% of the sample.

The sample consisted of PBMCs or T cells enriched from blood (not recorded which). This TCR was sampled from a man in his forties or fifties in a cohort exposed to, infected with or recovered from COVID-19 (not recorded which). The chain joins TRBV6-5 to TRBJ2-1, with TRBD1 tentatively as D gene (5 bases match). The DNA is as follows: TGTGCCAGCAGTACCCGACAGAACTATGAGCAGTTCTTC. Translation gives CASSTRQNYEQFF.